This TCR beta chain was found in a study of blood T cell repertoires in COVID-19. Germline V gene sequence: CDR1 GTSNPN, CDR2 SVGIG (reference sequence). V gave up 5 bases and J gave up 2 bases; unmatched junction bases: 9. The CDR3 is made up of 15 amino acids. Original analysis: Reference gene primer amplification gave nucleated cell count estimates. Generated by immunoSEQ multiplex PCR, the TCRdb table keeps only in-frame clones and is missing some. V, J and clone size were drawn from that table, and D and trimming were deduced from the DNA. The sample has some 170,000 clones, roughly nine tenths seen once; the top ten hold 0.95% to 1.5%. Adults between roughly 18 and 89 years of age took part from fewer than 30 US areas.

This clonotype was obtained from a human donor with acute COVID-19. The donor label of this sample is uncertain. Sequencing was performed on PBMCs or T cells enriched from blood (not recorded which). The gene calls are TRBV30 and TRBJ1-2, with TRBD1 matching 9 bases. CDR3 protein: CAWSETGGANYGYTF. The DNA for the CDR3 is TGTGCCTGGTCCGAAACAGGGGGCGCGAACTATGGCTACACCTTC.